Sequencing of this T cell receptor (beta chain) was carried out in a study of regulatory T cells in long-lasting Graves disease. Findings of the study overall: Patients with persistent disease showed a bias toward TRBV28, TRBJ1-2 and TRBJ2-5. Accuracy may have been reduced by the small sample size.

Many counts were recorded for this clonotype. Its antigen is not identified. The TCR beta library used iRepertoire HTBI primers with Arm-PCR amplification of CDR3. TCRdb analysed the multiplex PCR reads with MiXCR anew, one entry per CDR3 protein. Of roughly 360,000 distinct CDR3 sequences in the sample, less than 30% were seen once. Time point noted: persistent/refractory GD, antithyroid drugs over 5 years with positive TRAb. Making the TCR library involved RNA that had been extracted from PBMCs. The patients included were those that came from an endocrinology department in Xi'an, China. The trim removed 4 bases at V and 5 bases at J, leaving 1 base unmatched. The CDR3 runs 11 residues. Germline V gene sequence: CDR1 DFQATT, CDR2 SNEGSKA (reference sequence).

The sequence was collected from a woman aged 40 to 50 with Graves disease. Sample: peripheral blood mononuclear cells (PBMCs), taken when the disease was refractory, from a patient treated with antithyroid drugs. V and J are TRBV20-1 and TRBJ2-7, with TRBD1 identical over 8 bases. Written as DNA, the CDR3 is TGCAGTGCTAAGACAGGGGACGAGCAGTACTTC. Encoded protein: CSAKTGDEQYF.